The 7 T cell receptor beta chains reported below all come from one sample, sequenced in a study of TIL therapy for anti-PD-1-resistant metastatic lung cancer. The libraries were made with immunoSEQ v3. Clones were sequenced by immunoSEQ multiplex PCR, and TCRdb holds only the in-frame ones, with some missing. The sample gives 36,000 or so clones, around four fifths of which show up once; about 6% is in the top ten. The time point is: pre-treatment sample, taken before nivolumab and TIL therapy. Sample: blood, taken at baseline. The receptor source for this set is a person aged 25-85 years with non-small cell lung cancer.

The gene calls are TRBV5-1 and TRBJ2-6, with D perhaps being TRBD1 or TRBD2 (6 bases each). The V and J ends lost 0 bases and 2 bases respectively, with 18 bases between them. Germline loops: CDR1 SGHRS, CDR2 YFSETQ. This CDR3 has 19 residues. DNA for the CDR3: TGCGCCAGCAGCTTGGCCGGTGGGGGGCGCTTGACTGGGGCCAACGTCCTGACTTTC. Amino acids: CASSLAGGGRLTGANVLTF.

This clone was seen just once. V gene TRBV6-1 combines with J gene TRBJ2-1; the D gene is possibly TRBD2 (6 bases). The germline CDR1 and CDR2 sequences are MNHNS and SASEGT. This CDR3 spans 17 amino acids. Between the trimmed V and J ends, which lost 0 bases and 4 bases, there was a span of 16 bases. The CDR3 is CASSEAPGGRLYNEQFF. For the CDR3, the DNA is TGTGCCAGCAGTGAAGCCCCCGGGGGTAGGTTATACAATGAGCAGTTCTTC.

Here the CDR3 reads CASSLEGLYTDTQYF. In DNA, the CDR3 is TGTGCCAGCAGCTTGGAGGGACTGTACACAGATACGCAGTATTTT. The chain joins TRBV5-6 to TRBJ2-3; D is perhaps TRBD2 (6 bases). The germline V and J ends were trimmed by 0 bases and 2 bases, with 10 bases remaining between them. This CDR3 comprises 15 residues. Germline values: CDR1 SGHDT, CDR2 YYEEEE.

This CDR3 reads CASSVGPSTDTQYF. CDR3 sequence (DNA): TGTGCCAGCAGCGTGGGGCCTAGCACAGATACGCAGTATTTT. This chain uses TRBV9 with TRBJ2-3; a weak D match, TRBD1 (5 bases). The ends were cut back, 2 bases at V and 0 bases at J, with 7 bases in the middle. This CDR3 is 14 amino acids long. Germline V gene lookup returns CDR1 SGDLS and CDR2 YYNGEE.

The CDR3 here is CASAGGEETQYF. As DNA, the CDR3 is TGTGCTAGTGCCGGGGGGGAAGAGACCCAGTACTTC. The rearrangement links TRBV12-5 to TRBJ2-5, with 8 bases identical to TRBD2. CDR3 length equals 12 residues. Germline V gene lookup returns CDR1 LGHNT and CDR2 FRNRAP. V was pared by 7 bases and J by 3 bases, with 1 base of the junction left unmatched.

V usage is TRBV15 and J usage is TRBJ2-5; D is unclear. The V end lost 0 bases, the J end lost 5 bases, and 7 bases lay between the germline ends. Germline CDR1 is LNHNV and CDR2 is YYDKDF (reference sequence). The CDR3 is 13 residues long. CDR3 DNA sequence: TGTGCCACCAGCAGAGATCCGTGGGAGACCCAGTACTTC. This encodes CATSRDPWETQYF.

The chain recombines TRBV28 with TRBJ2-2; D might be TRBD1 (5 bases). This CDR3 contains 15 residues. Germline CDR1 and CDR2: MDHEN and SYDVKM. V gave up 2 bases and J gave up 1 base, with 8 bases separating them. The CDR3 reads CASSLITGNTGELFF. CDR3 bases: TGTGCCAGCAGTTTAATAACAGGGAACACCGGGGAGCTGTTTTTT.